Each of the 11 T cell receptor beta chains below was sequenced from the same sample in a study of cytomegalovirus exposure and HLA in healthy donors. Assay: immunoSEQ multiplex PCR; the TCRdb copy retains only in-frame clones and omits some. This sample has 150,000 to 200,000 clones, with roughly 86% found just once. Input material: PBMCs. Source of these receptors: a woman between 18 and 29 years old in good health and CMV-seronegative.

The rearrangement links TRBV7-9 to TRBJ2-3; unclear D gene. V was trimmed by 1 base and J by 12 bases, leaving 8 bases between them. Germline values: CDR1 SEHNR, CDR2 FQNEAQ (reference sequence). This CDR3 spans 11 amino acids. The DNA for the CDR3 is TGTGCCAGCAGCTTAGAGCCAATTCAGTATTTT. It yields the protein CASSLEPIQYF. The full variable domain, rest sourced from reference TRBV7-9 and TRBJ2-3, is DTGVSQNPRHKITKRGQNVTFRCDPISEHNRLYWYRQTLGQGPEFLTYFQNEAQLEKSRLLSDRFSAERPKGSFSTLEIQRTEQGDSAMYLCASSLEPIQYFGPGTRLTVL.

The chain recombines TRBV6-5 with TRBJ2-3; 10 bases are shared with TRBD2. The CDR3 is made up of 15 amino acids. V gave up 2 bases and J gave up 3 bases; unmatched junction bases: 2. Germline V gene lookup returns CDR1 MNHEY and CDR2 SVGAGI. The CDR3 DNA follows: TGTGCCAGCAGTTACAGCGGGAGGGGGACAGATACGCAGTATTTT. Its protein product is CASSYSGRGTDTQYF.

The chain joins TRBV5-1 to TRBJ2-3; TRBD2 matches 14 bases. V shed 3 bases, J shed 3 bases, and the junction held 6 bases outside the gene matches. The CDR3 runs 17 residues. Germline CDR1 SGHRS, CDR2 YFSETQ. The chain's CDR3 is CASSSGLAGARTDTQYF. DNA for the CDR3: TGCGCCAGCAGCTCGGGACTAGCGGGAGCAAGGACAGATACGCAGTATTTT.

V is TRBV5-1 and J is TRBJ1-1, with D perhaps matching TRBD1 (5 bases). The CDR3 consists of 15 residues. V was trimmed by 1 base and J by 7 bases, leaving 17 bases between them. The germline gives CDR1 SGHRS, CDR2 YFSETQ. The CDR3 coding sequence is TGCGCCAGCAGCTTGAGCGCCAGGGTTGGGAATGAAGCTTTCTTT. It codes for CASSLSARVGNEAFF. The full variable domain, with the rest looked up from reference TRBV5-1 and TRBJ1-1, is KAGVTQTPRYLIKTRGQQVTLSCSPISGHRSVSWYQQTPGQGLQFLFEYFSETQRNKGNFPGRFSGRQFSNSRSEMNVSTLELGDSALYLCASSLSARVGNEAFFGQGTRLTVV.

The chain couples TRBV7-6 to TRBJ2-7; a possible D gene is TRBD1 (5 bases). CDR1 SGHVS and CDR2 FNYEAQ come from the germline V gene. This CDR3 spans 12 amino acids. V was clipped by 5 bases and J by 6 bases, with 11 bases between them. The CDR3 spells CASSADTTEQYF. Here the CDR3 DNA reads TGTGCCAGCAGCGCGGACACCACCGAGCAGTACTTC. Full variable domain (remainder filled in from reference TRBV7-6 and TRBJ2-7): GAGVSQSPRYKVTKRGQDVALRCDPISGHVSLYWYRQALGQGPEFLTYFNYEAQQDKSGLPNDRFSAERPEGSISTLTIQRTEQRDSAMYRCASSADTTEQYFGPGTRLTVT.

The genes are TRBV11-2 and TRBJ1-5; D is unclear. V lost 5 bases and J 1 base, leaving 12 bases between the germline ends. Germline CDR1 is SGHAT and CDR2 is FQNNGV. The CDR3 consists of 15 residues. CDR3 DNA sequence: TGTGCCAGCAGCCTAACTACTCTAAGCAATCAGCCCCAGCATTTT. Encoded protein: CASSLTTLSNQPQHF.

V is TRBV7-8 and J is TRBJ2-3; 7 positions match TRBD1. This CDR3 has 16 amino acids. From germline, CDR1 is SGHVS and CDR2 FQNEAQ. Germline trimming cut 5 bases from V and 2 bases from J; bases unmatched to any gene: 10. CDR3 coding DNA: TGTGCCAGCAGCACCGCCGGGACAGTTTTCACAGATACGCAGTATTTT. Its translation: CASSTAGTVFTDTQYF.

V and J are TRBV4-2 and TRBJ2-1; the D gene is possibly TRBD1 (6 bases). V was shortened by 0 bases and J by 8 bases, with 11 bases between the two germline ends. The CDR3 is 14 amino acids. Germline CDR1 is LGHNA and CDR2 is YNFKEQ. Here the CDR3 DNA reads TGTGCCAGCAGCCAAGATTTGGGGGCCTATGAGCAGTTCTTC. Amino acids: CASSQDLGAYEQFF.

The CDR3 coding sequence is TGTGCCATCAGTGAGTCGCGGCGGGACTATGGCTACACCTTC. It yields the protein CAISESRRDYGYTF. The chain uses TRBV10-3 and TRBJ1-2; D gene ambiguous. CDR3 size: 14 residues. The V and J ends lost 0 bases and 3 bases respectively, with 8 bases between them. CDR1 is ENHRY, CDR2 SYGVKD, per germline.

The chain recombines TRBV5-1 with TRBJ2-3; a possible D gene is TRBD2 (6 bases). CDR1 is SGHRS, CDR2 YFSETQ, per germline. CDR3 length: 14 residues. Trimming removed 5 bases at V and 3 bases at J, with 13 bases between. The CDR3 coding sequence is TGCGCCAGCAGAAGGGACTCGGTTACAGATACGCAGTATTTT. Protein: CASRRDSVTDTQYF.

J is TRBJ1-4 and V is TRBV7-9; D is ambiguous. Germline CDR1 SEHNR, CDR2 FQNEAQ (reference sequence). CDR3 size: 14 residues. Trimming took off 3 bases at V and 8 bases at J, with 13 bases between the two ends. The CDR3 is CASSFGGYGEKLFF. The CDR3 nucleotides are TGTGCCAGCAGCTTCGGAGGGTACGGCGAAAAACTGTTTTTT.